These 27 T cell receptor beta chains were all obtained from the same sample, sequenced in a study of T cell responses to AZD1222 COVID-19 vaccine. Sequencing used immunoSEQ multiplex PCR; TCRdb keeps in-frame clones, though not all of them. In the table there are some 140,000 clones, approximately 89% of which are singletons. Sequenced material: peripheral blood, taken on day 0 of AZD1222 vaccination. The receptors stem from an adult in good health.

The chain is built from TRBV7-2 and TRBJ1-1, with no clear D. Germline CDR1 is SGHTA and CDR2 is FQGNSA. Between the trimmed V and J ends, which lost 3 bases and 2 bases, there was a span of 10 bases. The CDR3 contains 14 residues. Here the CDR3 reads CASSFSSVNTEAFF. The CDR3 region has the DNA TGTGCCAGCAGCTTTTCTTCGGTCAACACTGAAGCTTTCTTT.

The chain is built from TRBV7-9 and TRBJ1-3, with D uncertain. The CDR3 is 18 residues long. Trimming removed 3 bases from V and 4 bases from J, with 22 bases in between. From germline, CDR1 is SEHNR and CDR2 FQNEAQ (reference sequence). The CDR3 DNA is TGTGCCAGCAGCTTCGGGCTTGGGCGGGCAGACTCCGGAAACACCATATATTTT. This sequence encodes CASSFGLGRADSGNTIYF.

This chain links TRBV9 with TRBJ1-6; 7 bases are a match to TRBD1. The CDR3 is 18 amino acids. Trimming took 0 bases from V and 7 from J; bases not matched to a gene: 13. Germline V lookup: CDR1 SGDLS, CDR2 YYNGEE. CDR3 nucleotides: TGTGCCAGCAGCGTAGAGCCTCCTCAACAGGGGCGCAATTCACCCCTCCACTTT. This codes for CASSVEPPQQGRNSPLHF.

The rearrangement links TRBV28 to TRBJ1-1, with D unresolved. Trimming cost V 3 bases and J 3 bases, with 11 bases left between them. Germline CDR1 reads MDHEN; CDR2 reads SYDVKM. CDR3 length equals 14 residues. In DNA, the CDR3 is TGTGCCAGCAGTTTTTTGAGGGAGCACACTGAAGCTTTCTTT. It is translated as CASSFLREHTEAFF.

The chain carries TRBV3-1 (or the pseudogene TRBV3-2) and TRBJ2-2; 11 bases agree with TRBD2. Germline trimming cut 8 bases from V and 1 base from J; bases unmatched to any gene: 3. In germline, CDR1 is LGHDT, CDR2 YNNKEL (reference sequence). The CDR3 is 15 residues long. The CDR3: CASGGTSGNTGELFF. For the CDR3, the DNA is TGTGCCAGCGGAGGGACTAGCGGGAACACCGGGGAGCTGTTTTTT.

CDR3 nucleotide sequence: TGTGCCAGCTGGACAGGGAACACTGAAGCTTTCTTT. Its protein is CASWTGNTEAFF. The V gene is TRBV2, the J gene TRBJ1-1; 7 bases agree with TRBD1. Losses at the gene ends were 8 bases for V and 1 base for J; bases not matched to a gene: 1. CDR1 and CDR2 (germline): SNHLY, FYNNEI. The CDR3 totals 12 residues. Full variable domain (missing parts from reference TRBV2 and TRBJ1-1): EPEVTQTPSHQVTQMGQEVILRCVPISNHLYFYWYRQILGQKVEFLVSFYNNEISEKSEIFDDQFSVERPDGSNFTLKIRSTKLEDSAMYFCASWTGNTEAFFGQGTRLTVV.

V usage is TRBV19 and J usage is TRBJ1-3; D gene uncertain. The CDR3 is 12 amino acids. V lost 6 bases to trimming and J lost 4 bases, with 7 bases between them. CDR1 LNHDA and CDR2 SQIVND come from the germline V gene (reference sequence). The CDR3 sequence is CASRRSGNTIYF. DNA of the CDR3: TGTGCCAGTAGGCGGTCCGGAAACACCATATATTTT. Based on the CDR3 plus reference TRBV19 and TRBJ1-3, the full variable domain is DGGITQSPKYLFRKEGQNVTLSCEQNLNHDAMYWYRQDPGQGLRLIYYSQIVNDFQKGDIAEGYSVSREKKESFPLTVTSAQKNPTAFYLCASRRSGNTIYFGEGSWLTVV.

The chain is built from TRBV28 and TRBJ1-3; 9 nucleotides match TRBD1. J was trimmed by 6 bases and V by 5 bases; bases with no gene match: 8. From germline, CDR1 is MDHEN and CDR2 SYDVKM. CDR3 size: 15 residues. In nucleotides, the CDR3 is TGTGCCAGCAGTACCCCCGGACAGGGGTCAAACACCATATATTTT. It codes for CASSTPGQGSNTIYF.

The chain uses TRBV5-1 and TRBJ2-5; 9 bases align to TRBD2. The CDR3 covers 15 residues. V lost 10 bases and J lost 0; bases outside the gene matches: 10. Germline values: CDR1 SGHRS, CDR2 YFSETQ. Here the CDR3 DNA reads TGCGCCTGCCGGTATGGCGGGGGGGACCAAGAGACCCAGTACTTC. It is translated as CACRYGGGDQETQYF.

The chain links TRBV7-6 to TRBJ2-2; 8 nucleotides match TRBD1. Losses at the gene ends were 5 bases for V and 6 bases for J; bases not matched to a gene: 8. Germline CDR1 and CDR2: SGHVS and FNYEAQ. The CDR3 covers 15 residues. In nucleotides, the CDR3 is TGTGCCAGCAGCCGGGACAGGCCTGGGGCCGGGGAGCTGTTTTTT. This gives the protein CASSRDRPGAGELFF.

The chain carries TRBV7-9 and TRBJ1-1; possibly TRBD1 for D (5 bases). This CDR3 spans 10 amino acids. Between the trimmed V and J ends, which lost 4 bases and 10 bases, there was a span of 7 bases. Germline CDR1 reads SEHNR; CDR2 reads FQNEAQ (reference sequence). The DNA of the CDR3 is TGTGCCAGCAGCTGGGGCCCAGCTTTCTTT. This codes for CASSWGPAFF. The full variable domain, its missing parts supplied by reference TRBV7-9 and TRBJ1-1, is DTGVSQNPRHKITKRGQNVTFRCDPISEHNRLYWYRQTLGQGPEFLTYFQNEAQLEKSRLLSDRFSAERPKGSFSTLEIQRTEQGDSAMYLCASSWGPAFFGQGTRLTVV.

This clone was detected once. This rearrangement joins TRBV9 to TRBJ2-3; the match to TRBD2 covers 7 bases. CDR1 is SGDLS, CDR2 YYNGEE, per germline. With 4 bases clipped from V and 6 bases from J, the junction kept 11 bases outside the gene matches. The CDR3 is 15 amino acids. CDR3 protein: CASSPIEGGTDTQYF. In DNA form, the CDR3 reads TGTGCCAGCAGCCCGATTGAGGGAGGGACGGATACGCAGTATTTT. The whole variable domain, remainder taken from reference TRBV9 and TRBJ2-3, is DSGVTQTPKHLITATGQRVTLRCSPRSGDLSVYWYQQSLDQGLQFLIQYYNGEERAKGNILERFSAQQFPDLHSELNLSSLELGDSALYFCASSPIEGGTDTQYFGPGTRLTVL.

This chain uses TRBV21-1 with TRBJ2-3; the tabulated D call, TRBD1, remains unverified against the DNA. TRBV21-1 has pseudogene status. This CDR3 is built from 19 residues. CDR3 in DNA: TGTGCCAGCAGCCAACGAAGCCCGACAGGGGACGTCTTCCCAGATACGCAGTATTTT. Translated, it gives CASSQRSPTGDVFPDTQYF.

The chain has TRBV27 and TRBJ1-5, with a tentative D call TRBD1 (5 bases). The V gene lost 4 bases and the J gene lost 1 base, with 11 bases spanning the gap. CDR1 and CDR2 (germline): MNHEY, SMNVEV (reference sequence). The CDR3 runs to 15 residues. The CDR3: CASSYGAPSNQPQHF. The CDR3 DNA reads as TGTGCCAGCAGTTATGGGGCCCCGAGCAATCAGCCCCAGCATTTT.

The chain joins TRBV11-2 to TRBJ1-2; D is possibly TRBD1 (6 bases). Germline CDR1 reads SGHAT; CDR2 reads FQNNGV. This CDR3 comprises 13 residues. V lost 8 bases, J lost 0 bases, and 10 bases lay in between. CDR3 bases: TGTGCCAGCTCACAGGGAGCTAACTATGGCTACACCTTC. It translates to CASSQGANYGYTF.

This rearrangement joins TRBV7-9 to TRBJ2-2; D possibly corresponds to TRBD1 (6 bases). The CDR3 has 12 residues. The germline V gene encodes CDR1 SEHNR and CDR2 FQNEAQ (reference sequence). V dropped 9 bases and J dropped 1 base, with 6 bases sitting between them. The CDR3 region has the DNA TGTGCCAGGGGACAGAACACCGGGGAGCTGTTTTTT. Its protein is CARGQNTGELFF.

V gene TRBV14 combines with J gene TRBJ2-5, with D perhaps TRBD1 (5 bases). The length of the CDR3 is 15 residues. Germline V lookup: CDR1 SGHDN, CDR2 FVKESK. V was clipped by 1 base and J by 3 bases, with 12 bases between them. In nucleotides, the CDR3 is TGTGCCAGCAGCCAAGTAACAGGCGCTAAAGAGACCCAGTACTTC. Translating gives CASSQVTGAKETQYF.

This chain uses TRBV11-2 with TRBJ2-7; D is uncertain. This CDR3 comprises 13 residues. Trimming pared 2 bases from V and 3 bases from J, leaving 8 bases between. Germline assignment: CDR1 SGHAT and CDR2 FQNNGV. This chain's CDR3 is CASSLYGRYEQYF. The DNA of the CDR3 is TGTGCCAGCAGCTTATACGGCCGCTACGAGCAGTACTTC.

This chain links TRBV5-8 with TRBJ1-6; 8 bases align to TRBD1. This CDR3 spans 15 amino acids. V was pared by 3 bases and J by 10 bases, with 9 bases of the junction left unmatched. Looked up from germline, CDR1 is SGHTS and CDR2 is YDEGEE. The CDR3 DNA follows: TGTGCCAGCAGCTCACTGGACAGGGTAGGATCACCCCTCCACTTT. Translation: CASSSLDRVGSPLHF.

The CDR3 nucleotides are TGTGCCAGCAGTTACTCGCTAACTGCCAGGGAGGGCGAGCAGTACTTC. Translation gives CASSYSLTAREGEQYF. The chain joins TRBV6-5 to TRBJ2-7; TRBD2 matches at 7 bases. The CDR3 consists of 16 residues. Trimming removed 0 bases from V and 6 bases from J; junction bases left unmatched: 11. The V gene's germline CDR1 is MNHEY and CDR2 SVGAGI.

The chain has TRBV10-3 and TRBJ2-4; TRBD2 is a possible D gene (5 bases). Germline CDR1 reads ENHRY; CDR2 reads SYGVKD. The germline V and J ends were trimmed by 6 bases and 7 bases, with 16 bases remaining between them. This CDR3 contains 14 residues. The CDR3 loop is CAISEGAPRNIQYF. CDR3 sequence (DNA): TGTGCCATCAGCGAGGGCGCCCCCCGGAACATTCAGTACTTC.

This chain links TRBV5-1 with TRBJ1-2, with a tentative D call TRBD1 (6 bases). Germline lookup yields CDR1 SGHRS and CDR2 YFSETQ. V was clipped by 4 bases and J by 1 base, with 11 bases between them. The CDR3 totals 14 residues. CDR3 in amino acids: CASSSRDNNYGYTF. The CDR3 nucleotides read TGCGCCAGCAGCAGCCGGGACAATAACTATGGCTACACCTTC.

This clone was detected only once. The V call is TRBV7-3, the J call TRBJ2-7; D is perhaps TRBD2 (6 bases). The V end lost 5 bases, the J end lost 2 bases, and 16 bases lay between the germline ends. Germline CDR1 and CDR2: SGHTA and FQGTGA. CDR3 length: 15 residues. The CDR3 loop is CASSLEPLATYEQYF. The CDR3 DNA is TGTGCCAGCAGCCTAGAGCCACTAGCTACCTACGAGCAGTACTTC.

The chain carries TRBV5-1 and TRBJ2-2; 8 bases agree with TRBD2. CDR3 length: 18 amino acids. J gave up 2 bases and V 0 bases, and 9 bases lay outside the gene matches. Germline-derived CDR1 and CDR2 are SGHRS and YFSETQ. Here the CDR3 reads CASSLAPAGVSNTGELFF. CDR3 nucleotide sequence: TGCGCCAGCAGCTTGGCCCCAGCGGGAGTTTCTAACACCGGGGAGCTGTTTTTT. The full variable domain, in which reference TRBV5-1 and TRBJ2-2 provide the parts outside the CDR3, is KAGVTQTPRYLIKTRGQQVTLSCSPISGHRSVSWYQQTPGQGLQFLFEYFSETQRNKGNFPGRFSGRQFSNSRSEMNVSTLELGDSALYLCASSLAPAGVSNTGELFFGEGSRLTVL.

V and J are TRBV9 and TRBJ2-1, with a weak D call TRBD2 (5 bases). This CDR3 region has 16 residues. Trimming stripped 5 bases from V and 0 bases from J, with 15 bases between. The germline CDR1 and CDR2 sequences are SGDLS and YYNGEE. The DNA of the CDR3 is TGTGCCAGCAGTCGGGAACTACACCCCTCCTACAATGAGCAGTTCTTC. Its protein is CASSRELHPSYNEQFF. Full variable domain (rest looked up from reference TRBV9 and TRBJ2-1): DSGVTQTPKHLITATGQRVTLRCSPRSGDLSVYWYQQSLDQGLQFLIQYYNGEERAKGNILERFSAQQFPDLHSELNLSSLELGDSALYFCASSRELHPSYNEQFFGPGTRLTVL.

The genes are TRBV6-4 and TRBJ2-1; D gene ambiguous. The CDR3 spans 14 residues. Trimming left V 4 bases short and J 5 bases short, with 12 bases between. From germline, CDR1 is MRHNA and CDR2 SNTAGT. The DNA for the CDR3 is TGTGCCAGCAGTGTCGAGACGGCAGACAATGAGCAGTTCTTC. Translation: CASSVETADNEQFF.

This rearrangement joins TRBV6-6 to TRBJ2-1; D unresolved. This CDR3 has 12 amino acids. Germline CDR1 is MNHNY and CDR2 is SVGAGI (reference sequence). V was trimmed by 8 bases and J by 6 bases, leaving 11 bases between them. CDR3 region: CASGTRFNEQFF. The CDR3 nucleotides read TGTGCCAGCGGTACCCGTTTCAATGAGCAGTTCTTC.